The next 26 T cell receptor beta chains were all read from a single sample in a study of blood T cell repertoires in COVID-19. The data were produced by immunoSEQ multiplex PCR, yet TCRdb's version contains in-frame clones alone and is incomplete. The sample yields 69,000 or so clones, roughly 80% seen once. Sequenced input: peripheral blood. These TCRs come from a woman older than 75 with acute or convalescent COVID-19.

The chain carries TRBV7-3 and TRBJ1-1; 8 bases align to TRBD1. Trimming at V came to 2 bases and at J to 2 bases, leaving 4 bases not matched to a gene. Germline assignment: CDR1 SGHTA and CDR2 FQGTGA. This CDR3 is built from 15 residues. The CDR3 sequence: CASSLGAGGNTEAFF. Here the CDR3 DNA reads TGTGCCAGCAGCTTAGGGGCAGGGGGCAACACTGAAGCTTTCTTT.

The V and J genes are TRBV6-5 and TRBJ1-2, with D perhaps TRBD1 (5 bases). V gave up 5 bases and J gave up 2 bases, with 15 bases separating them. Germline CDR1 is MNHEY and CDR2 is SVGAGI. This CDR3 region has 15 residues. CDR3 nucleotide sequence: TGTGCCAGCAGTCGCCGCCATGGACAAAACTATGGCTACACCTTC. This encodes CASSRRHGQNYGYTF.

The V and J genes are TRBV10-3 and TRBJ1-3; D is ambiguous. Trimming removed 10 bases from V and 0 bases from J, with 10 bases in between. Germline V gene sequence: CDR1 ENHRY, CDR2 SYGVKD. The CDR3 loop spans 13 amino acids. The CDR3 loop is CATMADSGNTIYF. Written as DNA, the CDR3 is TGTGCCACCATGGCAGACTCTGGAAACACCATATATTTT.

This chain connects TRBV10-3 to TRBJ1-3, with D possibly matching TRBD1 (6 bases). The CDR3 is 14 residues long. V lost 6 bases, J lost 0 bases, and 9 bases lay in between. Germline V gene lookup returns CDR1 ENHRY and CDR2 SYGVKD. In DNA form, the CDR3 reads TGTGCCATCAGGTCGGACAGCTCTGGAAACACCATATATTTT. Residues: CAIRSDSSGNTIYF.

This chain connects TRBV5-1 to TRBJ1-2, with 9 positions matching TRBD1. The CDR3 covers 14 residues. V dropped 0 bases and J dropped 7; count of bases not matched to a gene: 4. Germline CDR1 and CDR2: SGHRS and YFSETQ. The CDR3 loop is CASSLEQGAGGYTF. CDR3 nucleotide sequence: TGCGCCAGCAGCTTGGAACAGGGGGCTGGTGGCTACACCTTC.

This clone was seen a few times. The CDR3 region is CASSPPTGAKSIYEQYF. In DNA form, the CDR3 reads TGTGCCAGCAGCCCTCCGACAGGGGCCAAAAGCATCTACGAGCAGTACTTC. The chain employs TRBV6-2 or TRBV6-3 and TRBJ2-7, with 8 bases matching TRBD1. V lost 6 bases, J lost 3 bases, and 16 bases stayed unmatched. Germline assignment: CDR1 MNHEY and CDR2 SVGEGT. The CDR3 sequence is 17 residues long.

The genes are TRBV3-1 (or the pseudogene TRBV3-2) and TRBJ2-1; TRBD2 might be the D (5 bases). CDR1 is LGHDT and CDR2 is YNNKEL in the germline V gene (reference sequence). The CDR3 consists of 16 residues. The germline V and J ends were trimmed by 7 bases and 4 bases, with 20 bases remaining between them. In nucleotides, the CDR3 is TGTGCCAGCAAGGGTCAACTAGTTTACCCGTACAATGAGCAGTTCTTC. Its protein product is CASKGQLVYPYNEQFF.

The rearrangement joins TRBV11-2 to TRBJ2-7, with D hard to call. This CDR3 spans 11 amino acids. Per the germline V gene, CDR1 is SGHAT and CDR2 is FQNNGV. The germline V and J ends were trimmed by 5 bases and 4 bases, with 6 bases remaining between them. The CDR3 nucleotides are TGTGCCAGCAGCCGAGGATACGAGCAGTACTTC. Translation: CASSRGYEQYF.

Remarks on this clone: The same CDR3 is also encoded by other DNA sequences in this sample. The gene calls are TRBV5-1 and TRBJ1-1; no reliable D call. Looked up from germline, CDR1 is SGHRS and CDR2 is YFSETQ. CDR3 length equals 14 residues. V gave up 3 bases and J gave up 2 bases, with 11 bases separating them. In nucleotides, the CDR3 is TGCGCCAGCAGCTCATGGACGGGAAACACTGAAGCTTTCTTT. Translating it yields CASSSWTGNTEAFF.

As DNA, the CDR3 is TGTGCCAGTACCCCATCAGGGCTTTACTACAATGAGCAGTTCTTC. Translating it yields CASTPSGLYYNEQFF. The V and J genes are TRBV19 and TRBJ2-1, with TRBD1 as a possible D gene (5 bases). Germline values: CDR1 LNHDA, CDR2 SQIVND (reference sequence). V lost 7 bases to trimming and J lost 3 bases, with 16 bases between them. The CDR3 covers 15 residues.

The V call is TRBV14, the J call TRBJ1-2, with 7 bases fitting TRBD1. V was pared by 6 bases and J by 5 bases, with 9 bases of the junction left unmatched. There are 14 residues in the CDR3. Germline CDR1 and CDR2: SGHDN and FVKESK. As DNA, the CDR3 is TGTGCCAGCAGTGAGGGACAGTCTTTTTATGGCTACACCTTC. As protein: CASSEGQSFYGYTF.

The chain recombines TRBV5-4 with TRBJ2-7; D possibly corresponds to TRBD2 (7 bases). This CDR3 comprises 16 residues. Per germline, CDR1 SGHNT and CDR2 YYREEE (reference sequence). With 0 bases removed from V and 2 bases from J, the gap between germline ends came to 15 bases. CDR3 in DNA: TGTGCCAGCAGCTTGGTGTCGGGGGGCTTACCCTACGAGCAGTACTTC. Its translation: CASSLVSGGLPYEQYF.

The chain is built from TRBV6-1 and TRBJ2-5; 15 nucleotides match TRBD2. Trimming removed 3 bases from V and 5 bases from J; junction bases left unmatched: 7. From germline, CDR1 is MNHNS and CDR2 SASEGT. The CDR3 consists of 17 residues. CDR3 protein: CASSDWTSGGATETQYF. The CDR3 DNA reads as TGTGCCAGCAGTGATTGGACTAGCGGGGGGGCCACCGAGACCCAGTACTTC.

This clone was seen a handful of times. This chain links TRBV10-1 with TRBJ1-6; 9 bases are a match to TRBD1. V lost 0 bases and J lost 10; bases outside the gene matches: 4. The CDR3 runs to 15 residues. CDR1 is WNHNN, CDR2 SYGVQD, per germline (reference sequence). This chain's CDR3 is CASSESGQGYSPLHF. For the CDR3, the DNA is TGCGCCAGCAGTGAGTCGGGACAGGGCTACTCACCCCTCCACTTT.

This rearrangement joins TRBV5-4 to TRBJ2-4, with 9 nucleotides matching TRBD1. The trim removed 5 bases at V and 6 bases at J, leaving 3 bases unmatched. CDR3 length equals 13 residues. Germline values: CDR1 SGHNT, CDR2 YYREEE (reference sequence). The CDR3: CASRETGGNIQYF. The DNA for the CDR3 is TGTGCCAGCAGGGAGACAGGGGGAAACATTCAGTACTTC.

The chain carries TRBV18 and TRBJ1-1; D remains ambiguous. The germline CDR1 and CDR2 sequences are KGHSH and LQKENI. The V end lost 3 bases, the J end lost 7 bases, and 6 bases lay between the germline ends. The CDR3 runs to 11 residues. CDR3 in DNA: TGTGCCAGCTCACCCCAGGATGAAGCTTTCTTT. It encodes CASSPQDEAFF.

The V and J genes are TRBV19 and TRBJ1-4; possibly TRBD1 for D (6 bases). CDR3 length: 15 residues. CDR1 and CDR2 from the germline V gene are LNHDA and SQIVND (reference sequence). The V and J ends lost 11 bases and 5 bases respectively, with 21 bases between them. Here the CDR3 reads CAAKSQGRENEKLFF. The CDR3 nucleotides are TGTGCCGCAAAATCACAGGGAAGGGAGAATGAAAAACTGTTTTTT.

This clone was seen only a few times. The chain combines TRBV9 with TRBJ2-2, with TRBD2 matching 11 bases. There are 18 residues in the CDR3. V lost 1 base to trimming and J lost 0 bases; unmatched junction nucleotides: 5. Germline V CDR1 and CDR2: SGDLS, YYNGEE. The CDR3 DNA is TGTGCCAGCAGCGTACTAGCGGGGGGAGCCACGAACACCGGGGAGCTGTTTTTT. Its protein is CASSVLAGGATNTGELFF.

This clone was detected only once. V gene TRBV12-3 or TRBV12-4 combines with J gene TRBJ1-1; D ambiguous. V lost 3 bases to trimming and J lost 3 bases, with 8 bases between them. The CDR3 is made up of 13 amino acids. This CDR3 reads CASSFVRDTEAFF. The DNA for the CDR3 is TGTGCCAGCAGTTTTGTGCGGGACACTGAAGCTTTCTTT.

The DNA for the CDR3 is TGTGCCAGCAGCCGCAGCGGGGGGGCAGGGGATACGCAGTATTTT. Protein sequence: CASSRSGGAGDTQYF. The rearrangement links TRBV3-1 (or the pseudogene TRBV3-2) to TRBJ2-3; 10 positions match TRBD2. With V trimmed by 4 bases and J by 6 bases, 7 bases remained unmatched. The CDR3 spans 15 residues. Germline CDR1 and CDR2: LGHDT and YNNKEL (reference sequence).

V usage is TRBV6-5 and J usage is TRBJ1-5; the D is unclear. The germline V gene has CDR1 MNHEY and CDR2 SVGAGI. The CDR3 spans 13 residues. Trimming pared 7 bases from V and 3 bases from J, leaving 10 bases between. The CDR3 bases are TGTGCCAGCAAGAAGAGCCTCAATCAGCCCCAGCATTTT. This codes for CASKKSLNQPQHF.

This clone was seen more than once but under ten times. The V call is TRBV14, the J call TRBJ2-5; a weak D match, TRBD2 (5 bases). Per the germline V gene, CDR1 is SGHDN and CDR2 is FVKESK. The CDR3 totals 17 residues. Trimming removed 0 bases at V and 2 bases at J, with 16 bases between. CDR3 protein: CASSQEAVGVGQETQYF. The CDR3 coding sequence is TGTGCCAGCAGCCAAGAGGCGGTCGGGGTAGGACAAGAGACCCAGTACTTC.

This CDR3 reads CASSFLTYEQYF. The CDR3, as DNA: TGTGCCAGCAGCTTCCTAACCTACGAGCAGTACTTC. The genes are TRBV5-6 and TRBJ2-7, with D hard to call. The CDR3 runs 12 residues. The germline V gene encodes CDR1 SGHDT and CDR2 YYEEEE. V lost 2 bases, J lost 2 bases, and 5 bases lay in between.

The gene calls are TRBV6-5 and TRBJ2-7, with 7 bases identical to TRBD2. There are 14 residues in the CDR3. V lost 6 bases and J lost 5; bases outside the gene matches: 10. The germline V gene has CDR1 MNHEY and CDR2 SVGAGI. Written as DNA, the CDR3 is TGTGCCAGCAGATGGGCGGGGGATGGCAACGAGCAGTACTTC. Protein: CASRWAGDGNEQYF.

Only a few counts were recorded for this clone. This chain connects TRBV19 to TRBJ1-4; tentative D call: TRBD1 (6 bases). The CDR3 is 14 residues long. Germline V CDR1 and CDR2: LNHDA, SQIVND (reference sequence). Trimming left V 3 bases short and J 8 bases short, with 13 bases between. This CDR3 reads CASSMPGAGEKLFF. Here the CDR3 DNA reads TGTGCCAGTAGTATGCCAGGGGCAGGGGAAAAACTGTTTTTT.

The rearrangement uses TRBV11-2 and TRBJ2-2; D is perhaps TRBD1 (6 bases). The CDR3 has 15 residues. CDR1 and CDR2 from the germline V gene are SGHAT and FQNNGV. Trimming left V 5 bases short and J 1 base short, with 11 bases between. As DNA, the CDR3 is TGTGCCAGCAGCCTTAGGGGACAGAACACCGGGGAGCTGTTTTTT. Protein: CASSLRGQNTGELFF.